Here is one TCR beta chain with its context. As yet, its antigen is unknown. The sample belongs to a study of beta chain features in type 1 diabetes. Study-level background: There was similarity between patients and healthy donors in age, gender and cell yields.

Study outcomes and limitations: Shorter TCRB CDR3s, moderately but significantly so, were found in Type 1 diabetes patients in all four CD4+ subsets. VDJ junctions from type 1 diabetes patients carried fewer insertions and larger deletions.

Germline values: CDR1 SGHTA, CDR2 FQGNSA. The CDR3 covers 14 residues. J was trimmed by 6 bases and V by 6 bases; bases with no gene match: 9. The authors reverse transcribed all of the isolated RNA, so sequencing captured expressed TCRB transcripts. Using immunoSEQ multiplex PCR, the repertoire was profiled, and TCRdb retains in-frame clones only, with some absent. The table includes about 350,000 clones, about 18% detected once. The sequence derives from a woman aged 18 to 35 in good health. The chain joins TRBV7-2 to TRBJ2-3, with 7 bases aligning to TRBD1. Sequencing was done on a sample of naive CD4+ T cells from blood. This CDR3 reads CASSFPGQTDTQYF. DNA for the CDR3: TGTGCCAGCAGTTTCCCGGGACAGACGGATACGCAGTATTTT.